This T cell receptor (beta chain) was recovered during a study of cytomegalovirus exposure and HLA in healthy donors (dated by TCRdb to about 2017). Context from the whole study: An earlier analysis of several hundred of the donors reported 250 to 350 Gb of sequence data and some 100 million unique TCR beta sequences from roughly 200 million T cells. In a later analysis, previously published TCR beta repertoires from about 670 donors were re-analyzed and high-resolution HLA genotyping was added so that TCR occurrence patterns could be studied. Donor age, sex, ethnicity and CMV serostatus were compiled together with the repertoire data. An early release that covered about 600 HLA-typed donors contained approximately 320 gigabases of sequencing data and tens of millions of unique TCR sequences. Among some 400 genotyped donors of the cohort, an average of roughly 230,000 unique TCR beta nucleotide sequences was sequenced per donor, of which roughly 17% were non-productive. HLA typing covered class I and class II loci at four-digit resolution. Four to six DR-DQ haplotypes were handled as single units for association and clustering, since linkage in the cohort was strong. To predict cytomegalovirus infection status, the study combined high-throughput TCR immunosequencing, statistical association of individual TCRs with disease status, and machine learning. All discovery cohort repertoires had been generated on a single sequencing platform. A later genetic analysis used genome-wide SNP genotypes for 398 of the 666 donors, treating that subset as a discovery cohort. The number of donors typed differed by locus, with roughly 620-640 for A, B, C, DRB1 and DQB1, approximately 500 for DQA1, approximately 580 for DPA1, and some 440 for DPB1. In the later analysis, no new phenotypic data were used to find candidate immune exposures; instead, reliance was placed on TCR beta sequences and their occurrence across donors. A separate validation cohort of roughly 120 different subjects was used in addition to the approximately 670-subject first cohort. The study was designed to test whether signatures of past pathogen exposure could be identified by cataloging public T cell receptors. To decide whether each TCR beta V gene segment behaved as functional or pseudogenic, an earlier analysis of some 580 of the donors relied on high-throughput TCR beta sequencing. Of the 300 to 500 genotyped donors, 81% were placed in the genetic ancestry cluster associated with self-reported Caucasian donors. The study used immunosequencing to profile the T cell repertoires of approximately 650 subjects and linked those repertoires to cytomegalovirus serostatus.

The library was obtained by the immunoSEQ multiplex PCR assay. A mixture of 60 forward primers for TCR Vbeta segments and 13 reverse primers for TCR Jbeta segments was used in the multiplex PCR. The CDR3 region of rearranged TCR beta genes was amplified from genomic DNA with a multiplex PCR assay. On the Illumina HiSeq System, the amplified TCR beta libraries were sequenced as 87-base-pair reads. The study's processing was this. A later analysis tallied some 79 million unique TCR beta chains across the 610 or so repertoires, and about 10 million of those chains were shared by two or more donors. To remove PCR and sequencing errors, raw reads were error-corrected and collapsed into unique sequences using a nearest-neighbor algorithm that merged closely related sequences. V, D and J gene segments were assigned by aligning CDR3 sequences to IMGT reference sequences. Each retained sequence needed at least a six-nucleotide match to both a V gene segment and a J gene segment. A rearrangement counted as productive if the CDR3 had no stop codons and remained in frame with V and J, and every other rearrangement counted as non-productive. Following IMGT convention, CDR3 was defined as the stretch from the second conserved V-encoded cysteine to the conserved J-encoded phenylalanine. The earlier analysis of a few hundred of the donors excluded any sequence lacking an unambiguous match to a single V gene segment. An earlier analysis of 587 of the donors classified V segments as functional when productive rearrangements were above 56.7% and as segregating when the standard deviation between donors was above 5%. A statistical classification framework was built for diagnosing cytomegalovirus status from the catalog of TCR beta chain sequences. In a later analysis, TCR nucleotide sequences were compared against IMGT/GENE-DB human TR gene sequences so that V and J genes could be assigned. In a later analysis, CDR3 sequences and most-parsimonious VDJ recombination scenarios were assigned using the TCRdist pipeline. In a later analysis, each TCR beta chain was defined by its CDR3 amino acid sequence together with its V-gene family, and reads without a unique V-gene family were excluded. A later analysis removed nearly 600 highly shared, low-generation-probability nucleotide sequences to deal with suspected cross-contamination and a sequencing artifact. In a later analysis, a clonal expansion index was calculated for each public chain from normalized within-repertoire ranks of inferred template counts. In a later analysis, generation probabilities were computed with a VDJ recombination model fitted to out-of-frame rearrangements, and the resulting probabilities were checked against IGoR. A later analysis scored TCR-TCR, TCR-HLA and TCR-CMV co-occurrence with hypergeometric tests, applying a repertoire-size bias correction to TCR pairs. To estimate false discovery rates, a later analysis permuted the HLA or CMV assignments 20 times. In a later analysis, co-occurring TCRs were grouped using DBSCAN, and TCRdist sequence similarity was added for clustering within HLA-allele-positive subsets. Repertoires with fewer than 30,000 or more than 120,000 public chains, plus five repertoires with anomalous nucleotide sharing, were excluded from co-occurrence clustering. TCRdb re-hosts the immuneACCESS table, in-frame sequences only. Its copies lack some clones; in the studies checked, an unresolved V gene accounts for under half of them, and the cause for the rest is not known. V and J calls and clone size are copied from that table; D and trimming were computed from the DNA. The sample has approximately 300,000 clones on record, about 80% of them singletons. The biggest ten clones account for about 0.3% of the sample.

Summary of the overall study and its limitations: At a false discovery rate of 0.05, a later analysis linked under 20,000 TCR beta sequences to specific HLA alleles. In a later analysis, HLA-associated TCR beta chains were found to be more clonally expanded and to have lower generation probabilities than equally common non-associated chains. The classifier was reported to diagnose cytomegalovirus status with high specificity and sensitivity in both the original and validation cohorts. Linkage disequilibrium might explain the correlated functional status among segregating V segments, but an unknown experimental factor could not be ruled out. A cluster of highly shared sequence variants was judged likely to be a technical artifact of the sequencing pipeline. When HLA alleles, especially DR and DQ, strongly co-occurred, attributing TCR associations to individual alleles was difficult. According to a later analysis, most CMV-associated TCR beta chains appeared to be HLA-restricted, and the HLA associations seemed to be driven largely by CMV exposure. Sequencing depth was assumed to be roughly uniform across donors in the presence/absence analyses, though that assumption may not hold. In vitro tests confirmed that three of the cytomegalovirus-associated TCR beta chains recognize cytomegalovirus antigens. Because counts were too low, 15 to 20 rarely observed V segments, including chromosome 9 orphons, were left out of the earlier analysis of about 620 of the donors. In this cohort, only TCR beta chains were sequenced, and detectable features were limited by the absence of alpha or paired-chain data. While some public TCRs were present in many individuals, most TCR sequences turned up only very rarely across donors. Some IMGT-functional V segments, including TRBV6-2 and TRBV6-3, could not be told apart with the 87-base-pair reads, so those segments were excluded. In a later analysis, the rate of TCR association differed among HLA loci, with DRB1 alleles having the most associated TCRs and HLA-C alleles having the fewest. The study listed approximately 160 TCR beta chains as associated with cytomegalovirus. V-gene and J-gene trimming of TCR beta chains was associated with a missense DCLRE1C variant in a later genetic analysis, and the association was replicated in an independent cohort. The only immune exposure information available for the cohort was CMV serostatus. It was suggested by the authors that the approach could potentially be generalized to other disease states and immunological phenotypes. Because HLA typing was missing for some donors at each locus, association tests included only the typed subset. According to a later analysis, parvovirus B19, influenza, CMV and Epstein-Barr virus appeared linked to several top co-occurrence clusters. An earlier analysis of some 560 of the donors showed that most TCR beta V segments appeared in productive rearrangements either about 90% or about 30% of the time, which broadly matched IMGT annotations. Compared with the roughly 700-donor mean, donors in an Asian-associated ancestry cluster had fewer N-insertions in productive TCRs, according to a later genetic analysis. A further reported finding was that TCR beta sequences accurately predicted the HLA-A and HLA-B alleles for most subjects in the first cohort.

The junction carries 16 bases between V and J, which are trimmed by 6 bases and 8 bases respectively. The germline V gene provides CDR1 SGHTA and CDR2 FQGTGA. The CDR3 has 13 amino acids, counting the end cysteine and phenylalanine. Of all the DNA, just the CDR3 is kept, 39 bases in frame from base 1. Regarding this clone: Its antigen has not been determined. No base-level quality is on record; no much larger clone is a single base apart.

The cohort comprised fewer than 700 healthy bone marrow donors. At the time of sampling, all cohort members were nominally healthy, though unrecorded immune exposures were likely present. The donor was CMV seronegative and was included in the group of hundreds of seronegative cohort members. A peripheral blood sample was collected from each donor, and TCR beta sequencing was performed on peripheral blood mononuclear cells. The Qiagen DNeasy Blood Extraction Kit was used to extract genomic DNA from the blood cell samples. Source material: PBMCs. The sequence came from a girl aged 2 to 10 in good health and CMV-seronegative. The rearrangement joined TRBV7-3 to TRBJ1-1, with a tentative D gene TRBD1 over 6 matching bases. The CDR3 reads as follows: CASSKGSGTEAFF. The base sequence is TGTGCCAGCAGTAAAGGCTCGGGGACAGAAGCTTTCTTT.